The source of this T cell receptor (beta chain) is a study of cytomegalovirus exposure and HLA in healthy donors. Study details: The platform used for the roughly 130 validation repertoires matched that of the approximately 640 first-cohort repertoires, a later analysis reported. Study-level results: Most TCR sequences proved rare, with some public TCRs found in many donors. A few CMV-associated chains proved CMV antigen-specific in vitro.

This CDR3 has 18 amino acids. Losses at the gene ends were 1 base for V and 3 bases for J; bases not matched to a gene: 11. CDR1 is SGHTA, CDR2 FQGNSA, per germline. Separate from the approximately 670-subject first cohort was the 120-subject validation cohort, to which the donors belonged. Points on this clone: No antigen is known for it.

Repertoires were generated with immunoSEQ multiplex PCR, while TCRdb's copy carries only in-frame clones and drops some. The sample carries around 54,000 clones, approximately 90% recorded once. The chain is built from TRBV7-2 and TRBJ2-7; 11 bases line up with TRBD1. The sequence was obtained from a woman aged 18 to 35 in good health and CMV-seropositive. The sequenced sample consisted of PBMCs. The CDR3 nucleotides are TGTGCCAGCAGCTTAGAGCGGTCCGGGACAGGGGGTCGCTACGAGCAGTACTTC. It yields the protein CASSLERSGTGGRYEQYF.